This is a list of T cell receptor beta chains from one sample in a study of blood T cell repertoires in COVID-19. Sequencing used immunoSEQ multiplex PCR; TCRdb keeps in-frame clones, though not all of them. The sample holds more than 60,000 clones, about four fifths seen once. Source material: peripheral blood. The receptors originated from a man between 60 and 70 years old with acute or convalescent COVID-19. Both conserved end residues are part of each CDR3. D genes are given only for firm matches. Size is stated for part of the rows, as once, few or many counts, or as a class when the clone is expanded.

abundance	v_gene	j_gene	d_gene	CDR3aa	CDR3nt
once	TRBV5-5	TRBJ2-7	TRBD2	CASTLGLAGGSSYEQYF	TGTGCCAGCACCCTCGGACTAGCGGGAGGGAGCTCCTACGAGCAGTACTTC
-	TRBV7-9	TRBJ2-3	-	CASSLADSSLATQYF	TGTGCCAGCAGCTTGGCGGACAGCAGCTTGGCTACGCAGTATTTT
-	TRBV19	TRBJ2-3	-	CASSILGGGTDTQYF	TGTGCCAGTAGTATTTTAGGGGGAGGCACAGATACGCAGTATTTT
once	TRBV6-1	TRBJ2-5	-	CASSVGAGGWQETQYF	TGTGCCAGCAGTGTTGGGGCCGGGGGTTGGCAAGAGACCCAGTACTTC
-	TRBV3-1/TRBV3-2	TRBJ1-3	-	CASSRTGIGNGGNTIYF	TGTGCCAGCAGTCGGACGGGGATTGGAAACGGTGGAAACACCATATATTTT
-	TRBV7-2	TRBJ1-1	-	CASSQEAGSEAFF	TGTGCCAGCAGCCAAGAAGCGGGGTCTGAAGCTTTCTTT
-	TRBV7-2	TRBJ2-3	-	CASRRGDTQYF	TGTGCCAGCAGACGGGGGGATACGCAGTATTTT
-	TRBV6-6	TRBJ2-1	-	CASSSDRSSYNEQFF	TGTGCCAGCAGCTCCGACCGGAGCTCCTACAATGAGCAGTTCTTC
once	TRBV10-3	TRBJ2-1	TRBD2	CAISEGLAGAYNEQFF	TGTGCCATCAGTGAGGGACTAGCGGGGGCCTACAATGAGCAGTTCTTC
-	TRBV6-5	TRBJ1-2	-	CASRTSDSNYGYTF	TGTGCCAGCAGAACGAGCGACAGCAATTATGGCTACACCTTC
-	TRBV7-2	TRBJ2-3	-	CASSLGVTNTNTQYF	TGTGCCAGCAGCTTAGGTGTTACGAACACAAATACGCAGTATTTT
-	TRBV12-3/TRBV12-4	TRBJ1-2	-	CASGGQANYGYTF	TGTGCCAGCGGGGGCCAGGCTAACTATGGCTACACCTTC
-	TRBV15	TRBJ2-7	TRBD1	CATSPLDRASHEQYF	TGTGCCACCAGCCCTCTGGACAGGGCGTCACACGAGCAGTACTTC
-	TRBV5-1	TRBJ2-3	TRBD2	CASSKPGAGGISDTQYF	TGCGCCAGCAGCAAACCTGGGGCGGGGGGGATTTCAGATACGCAGTATTTT
-	TRBV11-2	TRBJ2-1	TRBD1	CATRPGQDGTYNEQFF	TGTGCCACCCGACCCGGACAGGATGGTACCTACAATGAGCAGTTCTTC
-	TRBV5-4	TRBJ1-3	-	CASSYETGSGNTIYF	TGTGCCAGCAGCTATGAGACTGGCTCTGGAAACACCATATATTTT
-	TRBV18	TRBJ1-1	-	CASSPLPSNTEAFF	TGTGCCAGCTCACCACTTCCCTCCAACACTGAAGCTTTCTTT
few	TRBV11-1	TRBJ1-2	-	CASSTNSHLYGYTF	TGTGCCAGCAGCACGAACTCGCACCTCTATGGCTACACCTTC
-	TRBV28	TRBJ2-7	TRBD2	CASSLGRAKYF	TGTGCCAGCAGTTTGGGGAGGGCTAAGTACTTC
-	TRBV6-1	TRBJ2-5	-	CASSDWRETQYF	TGTGCCAGCAGTGATTGGCGGGAGACCCAGTACTTC
-	TRBV18	TRBJ2-4	-	CASSPLGDDIQYF	TGTGCCAGCTCACCCCTAGGAGACGACATTCAGTACTTC
-	TRBV4-3	TRBJ2-3	TRBD2	CASSQVGPGLGGTDTQYF	TGCGCCAGCAGCCAAGTGGGGCCGGGACTAGGGGGCACAGATACGCAGTATTTT
-	TRBV5-1	TRBJ2-5	-	CASSSGFTPETQYF	TGCGCCAGCAGCTCGGGTTTTACACCCGAGACCCAGTACTTC
-	TRBV6-5	TRBJ1-3	TRBD1	CASKIDRAGNTIYF	TGTGCCAGCAAAATTGACAGGGCTGGAAACACCATATATTTT
-	TRBV21-1	TRBJ1-5	-	CAQNRDPQPQHF	TGTGCCCAAAACAGGGACCCCCAGCCCCAGCATTTT
-	TRBV20-1	TRBJ2-5	-	CSASVSLAQETQYF	TGCAGTGCTAGTGTTTCACTAGCTCAAGAGACCCAGTACTTC
-	TRBV30	TRBJ1-2	-	CAWSTRYGYTF	TGTGCCTGGAGTACTCGCTATGGCTACACCTTC
-	TRBV6-5	TRBJ2-7	TRBD2	CASSYSSGTEQYF	TGTGCCAGCAGTTACTCGAGCGGGACCGAGCAGTACTTC
-	TRBV11-3	TRBJ2-3	-	CASSFRFTDTQYF	TGTGCCAGCAGCTTCCGGTTCACAGATACGCAGTATTTT
-	TRBV19	TRBJ2-6	TRBD2	CASSAGAGANVLTF	TGTGCCAGTAGTGCGGGGGCTGGGGCCAACGTCCTGACTTTC
few	TRBV2	TRBJ1-1	-	CASSWGNTEAFF	TGTGCCAGCAGTTGGGGCAACACTGAAGCTTTCTTT
-	TRBV7-2	TRBJ2-3	-	CASSPPEIYSTDTQYF	TGTGCCAGCAGCCCGCCGGAGATATACAGCACAGATACGCAGTATTTT
-	TRBV6-6	TRBJ2-3	TRBD2	CASKTSGGGNTQYF	TGTGCCAGCAAGACCAGCGGGGGGGGGAATACGCAGTATTTT